The 10 T cell receptor beta chains below were found in one sample sequenced in a study of T-cell memory formation after mild COVID-19. TCRdb ran MiXCR on the 5' RACE reads and lists one entry per CDR3 protein. The data hold about half a million distinct CDR3 sequences, with 15% to 20% observed a single time. What was sequenced was PBMCs or a T cell subset sorted from them (not recorded which). These receptors were taken from an adult woman who had mild COVID-19 (a few samples of this study predate the infection). Cell type and time point are not known.

J is TRBJ2-3 and V is TRBV7-9; 7 bases are a match to TRBD1. J was trimmed by 5 bases and V by 2 bases; bases with no gene match: 13. This CDR3 contains 17 residues. The germline gives CDR1 SEHNR, CDR2 FQNEAQ (reference sequence). The CDR3 DNA reads as TGTGCCAGCAGCTTACTAGGGACAGTAAAAGGGCGAGATACGCAGTATTTT. This gives the protein CASSLLGTVKGRDTQYF.

This clonotype was seen only a few times. V and J are TRBV6-2 or TRBV6-3 and TRBJ1-2; D remains ambiguous. The CDR3 consists of 15 residues. The germline V and J ends were trimmed by 3 bases and 14 bases, with 25 bases remaining between them. Germline V gene sequence: CDR1 MNHEY, CDR2 SVGEGT. CDR3 nucleotide sequence: TGTGCCAGCAGTTATGGCCCCCTCGTTGGCCAGGCAAGTACCTTC. This gives the protein CASSYGPLVGQASTF.

This clonotype came up a few times. V and J are TRBV12-3 or TRBV12-4 and TRBJ2-7; a possible D gene is TRBD2 (6 bases). The V gene lost 5 bases and the J gene lost 0 bases, with 14 bases spanning the gap. This CDR3 region has 15 residues. CDR3 sequence reads: CASSHRAGSSYEQYF. DNA for the CDR3: TGTGCCAGCAGTCACCGGGCGGGGAGCTCCTACGAGCAGTACTTC.

The chain combines TRBV12-3 or TRBV12-4 with TRBJ2-3; D is uncertain. This CDR3 has 12 residues. Trimming removed 10 bases from V and 4 bases from J, with 12 bases in between. CDR3 protein: CATKPLSDTQYF. Here the CDR3 DNA reads TGTGCCACCAAGCCCCTCTCAGATACGCAGTATTTT.

This chain connects TRBV7-8 to TRBJ1-1; 7 positions agree with TRBD1. Germline assignment: CDR1 SGHVS and CDR2 FQNEAQ. The CDR3 is 13 amino acids. Unmatched junction bases numbered 10, after V lost 5 bases and J lost 10 bases. The CDR3 DNA reads TGTGCCAGCAGCGTACGACAGGGCATGGGAGCTTTCTTT. It yields the protein CASSVRQGMGAFF. The variable domain in full, with the rest retrieved from reference TRBV7-8 and TRBJ1-1, is GAGVSQSPRYKVAKRGQDVALRCDPISGHVSLFWYQQALGQGPEFLTYFQNEAQLDKSGLPSDRFFAERPEGSVSTLKIQRTQQEDSAVYLCASSVRQGMGAFFGQGTRLTVV.

This clonotype turned up a few times. The chain recombines TRBV20-1 with TRBJ2-7, with no clear D. Trimming shortened V by 0 bases and J by 2 bases, and 14 bases separated the two germline ends. The germline V gene encodes CDR1 DFQATT and CDR2 SNEGSKA (reference sequence). The length of the CDR3 is 15 residues. The CDR3 DNA reads TGCAGTGCTAGAGATCCCAGGCTGGCCACCTACGAGCAGTACTTC. It yields the protein CSARDPRLATYEQYF.

This chain links TRBV20-1 with TRBJ2-5, with 10 bases aligning to TRBD1. The CDR3 is made up of 16 amino acids. V trimming: 5 bases; J trimming: 4 bases; junction bases outside the gene matches: 13. The germline gives CDR1 DFQATT, CDR2 SNEGSKA (reference sequence). The CDR3 sequence is CSASRRDRGLRETQYF. For the CDR3, the DNA is TGCAGTGCTTCCCGCAGGGACAGGGGATTGCGAGAGACCCAGTACTTC.

This clonotype appeared many times. The chain combines TRBV13 with TRBJ2-4; no reliable D call. V was trimmed by 2 bases and J by 2 bases, leaving 7 bases between them. Germline V gene lookup returns CDR1 PRHDT and CDR2 FYEKMQ (reference sequence). This CDR3 contains 14 residues. CDR3 DNA sequence: TGTGCCAGCAGCTTAATGTTGACCAAAAACATTCAGTACTTC. Protein product: CASSLMLTKNIQYF.

This chain uses TRBV10-3 with TRBJ2-7; 8 nucleotides agree with TRBD2. The CDR3 loop spans 14 amino acids. The germline gives CDR1 ENHRY, CDR2 SYGVKD. The V and J ends lost 6 bases and 3 bases, in that order; junction bases with no gene match: 7. The CDR3, as DNA: TGTGCCATCAGCCGGGGGGGTAATAACTACGAGCAGTACTTC. Amino acids: CAISRGGNNYEQYF.

CDR3 sequence (DNA): TGTGCCAGCAGCCTGGGGAGGGGAGGCACTGAAGCTTTCTTT. Protein: CASSLGRGGTEAFF. The rearrangement uses TRBV13 and TRBJ1-1; D may be TRBD1 (5 bases). Per germline, CDR1 PRHDT and CDR2 FYEKMQ (reference sequence). Trimming removed 5 bases from V and 4 bases from J, with 14 bases in between. The CDR3 sequence is 14 residues long.